One and the same sample provided the 28 T cell receptor beta chains below, sequenced in a study of blood T cell repertoires in COVID-19. Method: immunoSEQ multiplex PCR; TCRdb's copy keeps in-frame clones and lacks some. Among 140,000 to 150,000 clones listed, around nine tenths were seen once. The sequenced sample was PBMCs or T cells enriched from blood (not recorded which). The receptors originated from a woman aged 25 to 39 with acute COVID-19.

The V call is TRBV27, the J call TRBJ1-6, with a tentative D call TRBD1 (5 bases). The V end lost 3 bases, the J end lost 6 bases, and 12 bases lay between the germline ends. The CDR3 runs 15 residues. Germline V lookup: CDR1 MNHEY, CDR2 SMNVEV (reference sequence). The CDR3 region has the DNA TGTGCCAGCAGTTTGGGGCAGGCCACTAATTCACCCCTCCACTTT. Its translation is CASSLGQATNSPLHF.

The chain joins TRBV28 to TRBJ2-1; D remains ambiguous. Germline V gene data show CDR1 as MDHEN and CDR2 as SYDVKM. This CDR3 contains 14 residues. V lost 10 bases and J 0 bases, leaving 13 bases between the germline ends. CDR3 DNA sequence: TGTGCCATCCTCTCCCCCAGCTCCTACAATGAGCAGTTCTTC. Translated, it gives CAILSPSSYNEQFF.

This chain connects TRBV6-2 or TRBV6-3 to TRBJ2-2; perhaps TRBD1 as D (6 bases). CDR3 length: 18 amino acids. Trimming took 5 bases from V and 3 from J, leaving 22 bases between them. Germline CDR1 is MNHEY and CDR2 is SVGEGT. CDR3 sequence: CASSRQIPTGYYTGELFF. The CDR3 coding sequence is TGTGCCAGCAGTCGCCAGATTCCAACAGGGTATTACACCGGGGAGCTGTTTTTT.

This clone was counted once. J is TRBJ1-2 and V is TRBV2; TRBD1 matches at 8 bases. Germline assignment: CDR1 SNHLY and CDR2 FYNNEI. V shed 9 bases, J shed 5 bases, and the junction held 8 bases outside the gene matches. This CDR3 is 13 amino acids long. CDR3 sequence: CARQDREEYGYTF. The CDR3, as DNA: TGTGCCAGGCAGGACAGGGAGGAGTATGGCTACACCTTC.

The V call is TRBV5-1, the J call TRBJ2-1, with TRBD2 matching over 8 bases. V trimming: 1 base; J trimming: 6 bases; junction bases outside the gene matches: 6. The germline CDR1 and CDR2 sequences are SGHRS and YFSETQ. CDR3 length equals 15 residues. CDR3 in DNA: TGCGCCAGCAGCTTGAGTATAGCGGGATCCAATGAGCAGTTCTTC. As protein: CASSLSIAGSNEQFF.

The V and J genes are TRBV3-1 (or the pseudogene TRBV3-2) and TRBJ1-4, with TRBD1 identical over 9 bases. The CDR3 is 15 amino acids. Germline V gene data show CDR1 as LGHDT and CDR2 as YNNKEL (reference sequence). Trimming took 2 bases from V and 7 from J; bases not matched to a gene: 5. The CDR3 sequence is CASSQPDRGFEKLFF. The CDR3 DNA follows: TGTGCCAGCAGCCAACCGGACAGGGGTTTTGAAAAACTGTTTTTT.

V gene TRBV5-1 combines with J gene TRBJ2-2; 8 bases map to TRBD1. V gave up 5 bases and J gave up 5 bases; unmatched junction bases: 8. Germline assignment: CDR1 SGHRS and CDR2 YFSETQ. The CDR3 is 15 residues long. The chain's CDR3 is CASRGGTGATGELFF. The CDR3 region has the DNA TGCGCCAGCAGAGGAGGGACAGGTGCAACCGGGGAGCTGTTTTTT.

V usage is TRBV27 and J usage is TRBJ1-1; possibly TRBD1 for D (6 bases). Germline V gene lookup returns CDR1 MNHEY and CDR2 SMNVEV (reference sequence). V lost 1 base and J 1 base, leaving 16 bases between the germline ends. There are 17 residues in the CDR3. CDR3 in DNA: TGTGCCAGCAGTTTATTCCCACAGGGTGAGGCGAACACTGAAGCTTTCTTT. It codes for CASSLFPQGEANTEAFF.

The chain employs TRBV10-3 and TRBJ1-3; no firm D call. The CDR3 runs to 12 residues. V was shortened by 2 bases and J by 6 bases, with 5 bases between the two germline ends. CDR1 is ENHRY, CDR2 SYGVKD, per germline. The CDR3 here is CAISETENTIYF. CDR3 DNA sequence: TGTGCCATCAGTGAGACAGAAAACACCATATATTTT.

V usage is TRBV9 and J usage is TRBJ2-2, with a tentative D call TRBD1 (6 bases). Germline V gives CDR1 SGDLS, CDR2 YYNGEE. The CDR3 totals 15 residues. Between the trimmed V and J ends, which lost 4 bases and 2 bases, there was a span of 12 bases. CDR3 nucleotide sequence: TGTGCCAGCAGCCCGACGGACAGTAACACCGGGGAGCTGTTTTTT. Protein sequence: CASSPTDSNTGELFF.

Only one count was recorded for this clone. This sequence joins TRBV9 and TRBJ2-5, with D perhaps matching TRBD1 (6 bases). V was cut by 3 bases and J by 5 bases, with 17 bases left in between. The CDR3 is 15 residues long. Germline V gives CDR1 SGDLS, CDR2 YYNGEE. DNA of the CDR3: TGTGCCAGCAGCGGGGTCTCTGGTCAGGGGGAGACCCAGTACTTC. This gives the protein CASSGVSGQGETQYF.

The chain has TRBV7-8 and TRBJ2-5, with a possible D match to TRBD2 (5 bases). V was shortened by 5 bases and J by 5 bases, with 15 bases between the two germline ends. The germline CDR1 and CDR2 sequences are SGHVS and FQNEAQ. There are 14 residues in the CDR3. This CDR3 is CASSQLVAAETQYF. In DNA, the CDR3 is TGTGCCAGCAGCCAACTAGTGGCGGCTGAGACCCAGTACTTC.

The rearrangement uses TRBV7-2 and TRBJ1-2; a weak D match, TRBD1 (5 bases). The CDR3 runs 16 residues. Trimming removed 2 bases from V and 0 bases from J, with 13 bases in between. Germline values: CDR1 SGHTA, CDR2 FQGNSA. The CDR3 coding sequence is TGTGCCAGCAGCTTACGGGACCAGCGGGCTAACTATGGCTACACCTTC. Protein sequence: CASSLRDQRANYGYTF.

V is TRBV4-2 and J is TRBJ2-4, with D perhaps matching TRBD2 (6 bases). The CDR3 contains 16 residues. V gave up 4 bases and J gave up 3 bases, with 16 bases separating them. From germline, CDR1 is LGHNA and CDR2 YNFKEQ. The CDR3 here is CASSPRLGESKNIQYF. CDR3 in DNA: TGTGCCAGCAGCCCTCGACTAGGAGAGAGCAAAAACATTCAGTACTTC.

The chain carries TRBV15 and TRBJ2-3; D is undetermined. V shed 0 bases and J shed 0 bases, with 4 bases lying between them. Germline V gives CDR1 LNHNV, CDR2 YYDKDF (reference sequence). The CDR3 spans 14 residues. In DNA form, the CDR3 reads TGTGCCACCAGCAGAGAACAGAGCACAGATACGCAGTATTTT. Translated: CATSREQSTDTQYF.

The chain employs TRBV27 and TRBJ2-7, with 10 bases that match TRBD1. The CDR3 runs to 13 residues. V dropped 5 bases and J dropped 5; count of bases not matched to a gene: 3. The germline gives CDR1 MNHEY, CDR2 SMNVEV (reference sequence). The CDR3 reads CASSDRGQDEQYF. The CDR3 DNA reads as TGTGCCAGCAGTGACAGGGGGCAGGACGAGCAGTACTTC.

This sequence joins TRBV5-1 and TRBJ2-3; 10 positions agree with TRBD2. Germline V lookup: CDR1 SGHRS, CDR2 YFSETQ. V shed 3 bases and J 4 bases; nucleotides not matched to a gene: 2. The CDR3 covers 14 residues. CDR3 amino acids: CASSSGLASDTQYF. The CDR3 DNA sequence: TGCGCCAGCAGCTCGGGACTAGCGTCAGATACGCAGTATTTT.

V gene TRBV3-1 (or the pseudogene TRBV3-2) combines with J gene TRBJ2-1; 7 nucleotides line up with TRBD2. After removal of 4 bases from V and 4 bases from J, the junction contained 13 bases not matched to a gene. Per germline, CDR1 LGHDT and CDR2 YNNKEL (reference sequence). The CDR3 is 17 residues long. The CDR3 DNA reads as TGTGCCAGCAGCCTCGCTAACCGGGACTATTTTTACAATGAGCAGTTCTTC. This gives the protein CASSLANRDYFYNEQFF.

The sample holds one count of this clone. V is TRBV7-2 and J is TRBJ1-1; 9 bases fit TRBD1. V trimming: 7 bases; J trimming: 4 bases; junction bases outside the gene matches: 10. The CDR3 is made up of 15 amino acids. Per germline, CDR1 SGHTA and CDR2 FQGNSA. The CDR3 DNA is TGTGCCAGCATCCCAAGGACAGGGGTGAGCACTGAAGCTTTCTTT. Amino acids: CASIPRTGVSTEAFF. Drawing the rest from reference TRBV7-2 and TRBJ1-1, the complete variable domain is GAGVSQSPSNKVTEKGKDVELRCDPISGHTALYWYRQSLGQGLEFLIYFQGNSAPDKSGLPSDRFSAERTGGSVSTLTIQRTQQEDSAVYLCASIPRTGVSTEAFFGQGTRLTVV.

The chain couples TRBV9 to TRBJ2-7, with 10 positions matching TRBD2. The CDR3 runs 15 residues. CDR1 and CDR2 from the germline V gene are SGDLS and YYNGEE. V shed 3 bases, J shed 0 bases, and the junction held 3 bases outside the gene matches. CDR3 in amino acids: CASSEGLADSYEQYF. The CDR3 DNA reads TGTGCCAGCAGCGAAGGACTAGCGGACTCCTACGAGCAGTACTTC.

The rearrangement joins TRBV19 to TRBJ1-1, with 7 bases fitting TRBD1. This CDR3 is built from 14 residues. The germline gives CDR1 LNHDA, CDR2 SQIVND (reference sequence). Losses at the gene ends were 5 bases for V and 6 bases for J; bases not matched to a gene: 9. CDR3 DNA: TGTGCCAGTAGTTTACGGACAGGAGTCTCTGAAGCTTTCTTT. Its protein product is CASSLRTGVSEAFF.

The V call is TRBV3-1 (or the pseudogene TRBV3-2), the J call TRBJ1-5, with a possible D match to TRBD1 (6 bases). Germline values: CDR1 LGHDT, CDR2 YNNKEL (reference sequence). Deletions cut 2 bases from V and 11 bases from J, with 10 bases between. The CDR3 length is 12 residues. Here the CDR3 reads CASSQRGGAQHF. CDR3 bases: TGTGCCAGCAGCCAAAGGGGGGGAGCCCAGCATTTT.

The V and J genes are TRBV5-6 and TRBJ1-2; 7 bases line up with TRBD1. The V gene end was trimmed by 2 bases and the J gene end by 5 bases; junction bases not matched to a gene: 9. Germline V gene sequence: CDR1 SGHDT, CDR2 YYEEEE. The CDR3 extends over 15 amino acids. DNA for the CDR3: TGTGCCAGCAGCTTTTTAACGGGACAGCTTTATGGCTACACCTTC. This codes for CASSFLTGQLYGYTF.

The chain is built from TRBV2 and TRBJ2-3; tentatively, D is TRBD2 (6 bases). Germline V gives CDR1 SNHLY, CDR2 FYNNEI. Trimming left V 8 bases short and J 2 bases short, with 11 bases between. CDR3 length equals 13 residues. CDR3 sequence: CASGQDYTDTQYF. CDR3 nucleotide sequence: TGTGCCAGCGGGCAGGACTACACAGATACGCAGTATTTT.

This chain connects TRBV7-2 to TRBJ1-1; D may be TRBD1 (6 bases). The CDR3 extends over 15 amino acids. Trimming removed 7 bases from V and 2 bases from J, with 17 bases in between. CDR1 and CDR2 (germline): SGHTA, FQGNSA. Here the CDR3 reads CASTKGGFLNTEAFF. In DNA, the CDR3 is TGTGCCAGCACCAAGGGGGGGTTTCTCAACACTGAAGCTTTCTTT. The full variable domain, its missing parts supplied by reference TRBV7-2 and TRBJ1-1, is GAGVSQSPSNKVTEKGKDVELRCDPISGHTALYWYRQSLGQGLEFLIYFQGNSAPDKSGLPSDRFSAERTGGSVSTLTIQRTQQEDSAVYLCASTKGGFLNTEAFFGQGTRLTVV.

This clone was picked up a small number of times. V and J are TRBV29-1 and TRBJ2-1, with 8 bases that match TRBD1. The germline CDR1 and CDR2 sequences are SQVTM and ANQGSEA. This CDR3 spans 13 amino acids. V trimming: 6 bases; J trimming: 2 bases; junction bases outside the gene matches: 3. The CDR3 here is CSVETGAYNEQFF. CDR3 nucleotide sequence: TGCAGCGTAGAGACAGGGGCCTACAATGAGCAGTTCTTC.

The V gene is TRBV27, the J gene TRBJ2-5; 12 bases are shared with TRBD1. This CDR3 is built from 15 residues. From germline, CDR1 is MNHEY and CDR2 SMNVEV (reference sequence). V shed 8 bases and J 5 bases; nucleotides not matched to a gene: 9. The CDR3: CASADGTGGWETQYF. CDR3 coding DNA: TGTGCCAGCGCTGACGGGACAGGGGGCTGGGAGACCCAGTACTTC.

The J gene is TRBJ1-1, the V gene TRBV7-3, with D uncertain. V gave up 6 bases and J gave up 4 bases, with 9 bases separating them. Germline CDR1 reads SGHTA; CDR2 reads FQGTGA. There are 12 residues in the CDR3. DNA of the CDR3: TGTGCCAGCAGTAATTTCGGCACTGAAGCTTTCTTT. This sequence encodes CASSNFGTEAFF.